This T cell receptor beta chain was obtained from a study of CD8 T cells in ankylosing spondylitis. Overall study findings and caveats: Reports say disease-linked clones showed up significantly more in matched ankylosing spondylitis synovial fluid.

The CDR3 contains 15 residues. V was clipped by 3 bases and J by 3 bases, with 14 bases between them. This clonotype was counted ten times or more. Its antigen is not known. A single record per CDR3 protein comes from TCRdb applying MiXCR to the 5' RACE reads. The sample lists around 320,000 distinct CDR3 sequences, 20% occurring once. The chain couples TRBV12-3 or TRBV12-4 to TRBJ1-1; D not certain. Material for sequencing was blood, either unsorted or a sorted T cell fraction (not recorded which). This TCR came from a female donor with ankylosing spondylitis or in good health (not recorded which). CDR3 region: CASSLGNLGYTEAFF. The CDR3 DNA reads TGTGCCAGCAGTTTGGGGAATTTGGGCTACACTGAAGCTTTCTTT.